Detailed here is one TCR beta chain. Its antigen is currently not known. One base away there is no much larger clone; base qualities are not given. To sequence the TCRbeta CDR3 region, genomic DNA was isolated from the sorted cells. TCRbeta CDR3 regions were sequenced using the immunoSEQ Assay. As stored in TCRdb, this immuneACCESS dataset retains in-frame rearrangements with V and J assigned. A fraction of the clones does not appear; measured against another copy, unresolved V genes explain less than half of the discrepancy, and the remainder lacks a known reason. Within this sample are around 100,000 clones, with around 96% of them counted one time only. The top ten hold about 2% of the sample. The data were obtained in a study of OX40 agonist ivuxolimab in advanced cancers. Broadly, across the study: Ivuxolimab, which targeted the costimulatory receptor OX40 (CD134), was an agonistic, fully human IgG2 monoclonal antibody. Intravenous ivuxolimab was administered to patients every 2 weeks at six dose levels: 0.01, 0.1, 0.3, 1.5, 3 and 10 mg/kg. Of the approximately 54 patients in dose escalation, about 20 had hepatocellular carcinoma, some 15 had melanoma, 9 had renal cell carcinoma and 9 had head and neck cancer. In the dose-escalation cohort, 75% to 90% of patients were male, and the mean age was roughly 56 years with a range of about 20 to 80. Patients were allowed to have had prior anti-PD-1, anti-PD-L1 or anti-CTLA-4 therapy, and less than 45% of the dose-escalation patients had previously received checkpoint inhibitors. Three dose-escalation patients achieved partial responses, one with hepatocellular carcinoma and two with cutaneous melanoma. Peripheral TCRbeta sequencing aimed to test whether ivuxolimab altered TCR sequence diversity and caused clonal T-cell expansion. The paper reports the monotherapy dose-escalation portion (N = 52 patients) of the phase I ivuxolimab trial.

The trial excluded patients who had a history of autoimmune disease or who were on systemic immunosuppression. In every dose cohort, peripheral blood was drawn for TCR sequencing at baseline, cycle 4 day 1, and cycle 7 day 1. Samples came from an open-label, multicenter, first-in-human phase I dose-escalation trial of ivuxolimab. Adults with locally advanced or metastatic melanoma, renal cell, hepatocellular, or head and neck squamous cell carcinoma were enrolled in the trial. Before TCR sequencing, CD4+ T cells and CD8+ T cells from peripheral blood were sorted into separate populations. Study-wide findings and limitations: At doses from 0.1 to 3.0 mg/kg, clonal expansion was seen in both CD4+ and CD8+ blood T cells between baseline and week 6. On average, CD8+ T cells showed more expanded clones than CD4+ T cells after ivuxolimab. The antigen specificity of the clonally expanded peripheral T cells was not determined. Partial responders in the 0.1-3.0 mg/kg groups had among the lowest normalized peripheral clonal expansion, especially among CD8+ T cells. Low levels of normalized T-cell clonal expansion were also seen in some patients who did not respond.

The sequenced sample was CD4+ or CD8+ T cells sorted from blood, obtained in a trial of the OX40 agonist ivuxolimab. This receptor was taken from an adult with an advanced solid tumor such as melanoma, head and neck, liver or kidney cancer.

This receptor carries the CDR3 CASSPGLYTGELFF. The nucleotides read TGCGCCAGCAGCCCCGGACTATACACCGGGGAGCTGTTTTTT. The V and J segments used are TRBV4-3 and TRBJ2-2, and the D gene may be TRBD2, 6 bases matching. The germline V gene sets CDR1 to LGHNA and CDR2 to YSLEER. Including the terminal cysteine and phenylalanine, the CDR3 comprises 14 residues. Solely the CDR3 DNA is kept, with 42 bases framed from the first base. V is cut by 4 bases and J by 3 bases, and the space between the germline ends is 9 bases.